This T cell receptor (beta chain) was sequenced for a study of blood T cell repertoires in COVID-19. Turning to the study itself: Material from acute and convalescent COVID-19 was sourced from the United States, Italy and Spain. T cells, B-cell-depleted T cells, or PBMCs supplied cDNA or gDNA.

In the original workflow: Reference gene primer amplification gave nucleated cell count estimates. Using immunoSEQ multiplex PCR, the repertoire was profiled, and TCRdb retains in-frame clones only, with some absent. V and J calls plus clone size are reproduced from that table; the DNA served to infer D and trimming. Of about 53,000 clones in the sample, just under 90% were seen once. This TCR was sampled from a man between 50 and 59 years old with acute or convalescent COVID-19. The source material was peripheral blood.

The CDR3 loop is CASSSRPAGSLRDEQFF. The DNA of the CDR3 is TGTGCCAGTAGTAGCCGTCCGGCAGGGTCTCTTCGCGATGAGCAGTTCTTC. The chain links TRBV19 to TRBJ2-1, with a tentative D call TRBD1 (5 bases). CDR1 LNHDA and CDR2 SQIVND come from the germline V gene (reference sequence). The V gene lost 4 bases and the J gene lost 8 bases, with 24 bases spanning the gap. The CDR3 spans 17 residues.